The 23 T cell receptor beta chains in this list originate from one sample, sequenced in a study of blood T cell repertoires in COVID-19. Produced via immunoSEQ multiplex PCR; TCRdb's table is partial and in-frame only. The sample contains 150,000 or so clones, approximately 80% of which appear only once. The specimen was peripheral blood. The source is a woman aged 55-69 years with acute or convalescent COVID-19.

Of note for this clone: The junction differs from germline at one of its ends, possibly a read error. The chain joins TRBV7-7 to TRBJ2-6; D possibly corresponds to TRBD1 (6 bases). The CDR3 contains 14 residues. Germline loops: CDR1 SSHAT, CDR2 FNYEAQ (reference sequence). As DNA, the CDR3 is TGTGCTAGCAGCCCCGGGACAGGGGCCAACGTCCTGACTTTC. It yields the protein CASSPGTGANVLTF.

This clone occurred a few times. The chain carries TRBV18 and TRBJ2-3, with 9 bases fitting TRBD2. The CDR3 sequence is 17 residues long. The junction had 11 bases not matched to a gene; V was cut back by 3 bases and J by 4 bases. Germline CDR1 is KGHSH and CDR2 is LQKENI. CDR3 in amino acids: CASSPARTSVRSDTQYF. The DNA for the CDR3 is TGTGCCAGCTCACCGGCGAGGACTAGCGTCAGATCAGATACGCAGTATTTT.

This clone turned up a few times. The chain carries TRBV27 and TRBJ1-2; D remains ambiguous. Germline V CDR1 and CDR2: MNHEY, SMNVEV (reference sequence). The CDR3 is 13 amino acids. V was clipped by 3 bases and J by 4 bases, with 9 bases between them. The CDR3 nucleotides are TGTGCCAGCAGTTTCGAGGTTGGCTATGGCTACACCTTC. Encoded protein: CASSFEVGYGYTF.

V usage is TRBV21-1 and J usage is TRBJ2-7; the table calls TRBD2, which could not be checked here. TRBV21-1 is termed a pseudogene. CDR3 length: 17 amino acids. CDR3 coding DNA: TGTGCCAGCAGCAAAGTTAAGGAGACGAGACTCTCCTACGAGCAGTACTTC. Translating it yields CASSKVKETRLSYEQYF.

The chain uses TRBV9 and TRBJ2-2; 10 positions match TRBD1. J gave up 4 bases and V 0 bases, and 3 bases lay outside the gene matches. Per germline, CDR1 SGDLS and CDR2 YYNGEE. CDR3 size: 16 residues. CDR3 coding DNA: TGTGCCAGCAGCGTAGTTGACAGGGGGCTCACCGGGGAGCTGTTTTTT. Residues: CASSVVDRGLTGELFF.

This clone was observed a handful of times. The rearrangement links TRBV18 to TRBJ2-7; TRBD1 might be the D (6 bases). CDR1 and CDR2 (germline): KGHSH, LQKENI. The CDR3 has 12 amino acids. Trimming removed 6 bases from V and 7 bases from J, with 13 bases in between. This chain's CDR3 is CASSSGALEQYF. The CDR3 bases are TGTGCCAGCTCGTCAGGGGCTCTGGAGCAGTACTTC.

This clone showed up just a few times. The chain joins TRBV27 to TRBJ2-7; tentative D call: TRBD1 (6 bases). CDR3 length equals 15 residues. Trimming removed 5 bases at V and 0 bases at J, with 14 bases between. From germline, CDR1 is MNHEY and CDR2 SMNVEV (reference sequence). The CDR3 loop reads CASSKTGAISYEQYF. The CDR3 nucleotides read TGTGCCAGCAGTAAGACAGGAGCCATCTCCTACGAGCAGTACTTC.

The chain joins TRBV6-5 to TRBJ2-3, with TRBD2 matching 9 bases. V shed 6 bases, J shed 2 bases, and the junction held 3 bases outside the gene matches. CDR3 length: 14 amino acids. The germline V gene has CDR1 MNHEY and CDR2 SVGAGI. The CDR3 here is CASSASGDTDTQYF. The DNA of the CDR3 is TGTGCCAGCAGCGCTAGCGGGGACACAGATACGCAGTATTTT.

V is TRBV3-1 (or the pseudogene TRBV3-2) and J is TRBJ2-7; TRBD2 might be the D (6 bases). Germline V gives CDR1 LGHDT, CDR2 YNNKEL (reference sequence). Trimming left V 1 base short and J 9 bases short, with 13 bases between. The CDR3 totals 13 residues. The CDR3, as DNA: TGTGCCAGCAGCCAAGGTCTAGCGATAGGGCAGTACTTC. Amino acid sequence: CASSQGLAIGQYF.

As concerns this clone: This CDR3 is also generated by other DNA sequences in the sample. The rearrangement uses TRBV11-2 and TRBJ2-1, with TRBD1 matching over 7 bases. Per germline, CDR1 SGHAT and CDR2 FQNNGV. The J segment lost 0 bases and the V segment lost 5 bases, leaving 7 bases of the junction unmatched. The CDR3 has 16 amino acids. CDR3 nucleotides: TGTGCCAGCAGCACCCGGACAGGAAGCTCCTACAATGAGCAGTTCTTC. Amino acid sequence: CASSTRTGSSYNEQFF.

This clone occurred many times. The gene calls are TRBV5-1 and TRBJ2-5; a weak D match, TRBD2 (7 bases). The CDR3 runs 16 residues. V dropped 4 bases and J dropped 1 base, with 17 bases sitting between them. The germline gives CDR1 SGHRS, CDR2 YFSETQ. The DNA of the CDR3 is TGCGCCAGCAGCCCGGGGGGCGGGGGCCCCCAAGAGACCCAGTACTTC. Protein: CASSPGGGGPQETQYF.

J is TRBJ1-3 and V is TRBV11-2; TRBD1 matches at 7 bases. Germline trimming cut 0 bases from V and 1 base from J; bases unmatched to any gene: 9. Germline V gives CDR1 SGHAT, CDR2 FQNNGV. The CDR3 consists of 18 residues. CDR3 amino acids: CASSLEPQTGRSGNTIYF. CDR3 coding DNA: TGTGCCAGCAGCTTAGAACCCCAGACAGGGAGGTCTGGAAACACCATATATTTT.

This clone showed up just a few times. The chain joins TRBV5-1 to TRBJ2-7, with 9 bases that match TRBD1. Germline values: CDR1 SGHRS, CDR2 YFSETQ. There are 14 residues in the CDR3. J was trimmed by 4 bases and V by 4 bases; bases with no gene match: 6. CDR3 in DNA: TGCGCCAGCAGCCCGGACAGGGGAGCGTACGAGCAGTACTTC. Translating it yields CASSPDRGAYEQYF.

The V gene is TRBV7-2, the J gene TRBJ1-2; 10 bases are a match to TRBD1. Germline CDR1 is SGHTA and CDR2 is FQGNSA. J gave up 7 bases and V 5 bases, and 10 bases lay outside the gene matches. This CDR3 has 15 amino acids. DNA of the CDR3: TGTGCCAGCAGCAGCACCGGGACAGGGGACGGTGGCTACACCTTC. The encoded protein is CASSSTGTGDGGYTF.

This clone was seen a single time. The chain joins TRBV18 to TRBJ1-6, with D possibly being TRBD1 (5 bases). Germline V gene lookup returns CDR1 KGHSH and CDR2 LQKENI. Trimming removed 4 bases at V and 8 bases at J, with 15 bases between. CDR3 length: 15 residues. DNA of the CDR3: TGTGCCAGCTCACGGGTACGGGACTCCGATTCACCCCTCCACTTT. Translated: CASSRVRDSDSPLHF.

The CDR3 loop is CASSPSPPGHNKHTEAFF. CDR3 sequence (DNA): TGCGCCAGCAGCCCAAGTCCCCCGGGACACAATAAGCACACTGAAGCTTTCTTT. The chain couples TRBV4-1 to TRBJ1-1, with D tentatively TRBD1 (6 bases). Germline V gene lookup returns CDR1 MGHRA and CDR2 YSYEKL. The CDR3 sequence is 18 residues long. Trimming removed 4 bases at V and 3 bases at J, with 24 bases between.

This clone was recorded many times. The V call is TRBV5-1, the J call TRBJ2-2, with D possibly matching TRBD1 (6 bases). Germline V gene data show CDR1 as SGHRS and CDR2 as YFSETQ. The CDR3 consists of 16 residues. Between the trimmed V and J ends, which lost 1 base and 2 bases, there was a span of 12 bases. The CDR3 loop reads CASSLWAGANTGELFF. DNA for the CDR3: TGCGCCAGCAGCTTGTGGGCAGGGGCCAACACCGGGGAGCTGTTTTTT.

The chain carries TRBV2 and TRBJ1-2; no firm D call. The CDR3 runs 14 residues. V was cut by 6 bases and J by 0 bases, with 11 bases left in between. CDR1 is SNHLY, CDR2 FYNNEI, per germline. This CDR3 is CASRGPTTNYGYTF. The DNA of the CDR3 is TGTGCCAGCAGAGGTCCGACAACTAACTATGGCTACACCTTC.

This sequence joins TRBV2 and TRBJ2-1; D not resolved. Germline CDR1 is SNHLY and CDR2 is FYNNEI. The germline V and J ends were trimmed by 0 bases and 6 bases, with 15 bases remaining between them. The CDR3 contains 16 residues. The CDR3 here is CASSEATPPTSNEQFF. The CDR3 DNA reads as TGTGCCAGCAGTGAAGCGACACCCCCAACAAGCAATGAGCAGTTCTTC.

The rearrangement joins TRBV5-1 to TRBJ2-1; 12 bases align to TRBD2. J gave up 8 bases and V 4 bases, and 7 bases lay outside the gene matches. The CDR3 totals 15 residues. Per the germline V gene, CDR1 is SGHRS and CDR2 is YFSETQ. CDR3 nucleotides: TGCGCCAGCAGCCCCCCTAGCGGGGGGGCCGATGAGCAGTTCTTC. Translation gives CASSPPSGGADEQFF. Using reference TRBV5-1 and TRBJ2-1 for the parts outside the CDR3, the full variable domain is KAGVTQTPRYLIKTRGQQVTLSCSPISGHRSVSWYQQTPGQGLQFLFEYFSETQRNKGNFPGRFSGRQFSNSRSEMNVSTLELGDSALYLCASSPPSGGADEQFFGPGTRLTVL.

This chain uses TRBV29-1 with TRBJ2-7; tentative D call: TRBD2 (5 bases). The CDR3 loop spans 10 amino acids. Per germline, CDR1 SQVTM and CDR2 ANQGSEA. V was clipped by 7 bases and J by 4 bases, with 8 bases between them. CDR3 sequence reads: CSAGDYEQYF. The CDR3 region has the DNA TGCAGCGCCGGGGATTACGAGCAGTACTTC.

The chain links TRBV27 to TRBJ1-5, with TRBD1 as a possible D gene (6 bases). Germline loops: CDR1 MNHEY, CDR2 SMNVEV (reference sequence). Trimming pared 6 bases from V and 2 bases from J, leaving 20 bases between. The CDR3 sequence is 17 residues long. CDR3 in DNA: TGTGCCAGCAGCCACTCAATTAAAGGGGGGGGCAATCAGCCCCAGCATTTT. This codes for CASSHSIKGGGNQPQHF.

The chain is built from TRBV6-2 or TRBV6-3 and TRBJ2-4, with D tentatively TRBD1 (5 bases). Trimming took 4 bases from V and 0 from J, leaving 13 bases between them. Germline CDR1 and CDR2: MNHEY and SVGEGT. This CDR3 has 16 residues. The CDR3 sequence: CASSSRTGVAKNIQYF. Here the CDR3 DNA reads TGTGCCAGCAGTTCCCGTACAGGAGTAGCCAAAAACATTCAGTACTTC.